Listed here is a single T cell receptor (beta chain). Original processing notes: Amplification of reference gene primers provided the estimated nucleated cell counts. TCRdb keeps only in-frame clones here, not all; method: immunoSEQ multiplex PCR. V, J and clone size derive from that table, while D and trimming were established from the DNA sequence. The table has more than 100,000 clones, about 90% seen once. Per the germline V gene, CDR1 is SGHAT and CDR2 is FQNNGV. This CDR3 spans 12 amino acids. Trimming took off 1 base at V and 6 bases at J, with 6 bases between the two ends. This sample stems from a study of blood T cell repertoires in COVID-19. Study as a whole: The United States, Italy and Spain were the sources of the acute and convalescent COVID-19 samples. PBMCs, B-cell-depleted T cells, or T cells provided the cDNA or gDNA that made up the material.

The sequence was collected from a human donor in a cohort sampled during active COVID-19. The chain has TRBV11-2 and TRBJ1-2, with D maybe TRBD1 (5 bases). Specimen: peripheral blood. This CDR3 is CASSLGGNGYTF. In DNA, the CDR3 is TGTGCCAGCAGCTTAGGGGGCAATGGCTACACCTTC.